These 23 T cell receptor beta chains share one sample of origin, sequenced in a study of blood T cell repertoires in COVID-19. Clones were sequenced by immunoSEQ multiplex PCR, and TCRdb holds only the in-frame ones, with some missing. The table has 100,000 to 150,000 clones, around 80% seen once. The sequencing input was peripheral blood. These receptors all stem from a woman aged 45-65 years with acute or convalescent COVID-19.

This chain joins TRBV4-2 and TRBJ2-1; 10 positions match TRBD2. The CDR3 runs to 16 residues. Germline CDR1 LGHNA, CDR2 YNFKEQ. V gave up 3 bases and J gave up 4 bases; unmatched junction bases: 6. The CDR3 DNA reads as TGTGCCAGCAGCCACACAGGACTAGCGGAGTACAATGAGCAGTTCTTC. It encodes CASSHTGLAEYNEQFF.

The rearrangement links TRBV7-6 to TRBJ1-2; 12 bases line up with TRBD1. The CDR3 length is 14 residues. Germline V CDR1 and CDR2: SGHVS, FNYEAQ. The ends lost 5 bases at V and 8 bases at J; junction bases unmatched: 6. CDR3 DNA sequence: TGTGCCAGCAGCCGGGACAGGGGGCTTGGCGGCTACACCTTC. This encodes CASSRDRGLGGYTF.

V is TRBV19 and J is TRBJ2-4; a possible D gene is TRBD1 (5 bases). The CDR3 runs 14 residues. Germline V gene sequence: CDR1 LNHDA, CDR2 SQIVND (reference sequence). Trimming left V 5 bases short and J 3 bases short, with 11 bases between. This CDR3 reads CASSFGHHKNIQYF. Written as DNA, the CDR3 is TGTGCCAGTAGTTTCGGACACCACAAAAACATTCAGTACTTC.

J is TRBJ1-3 and V is TRBV29-1; no clear D gene. V was cut by 6 bases and J by 0 bases, with 6 bases left in between. CDR3 length equals 12 residues. Germline lookup yields CDR1 SQVTM and CDR2 ANQGSEA. CDR3 amino acids: CSVGDSGNTIYF. CDR3 bases: TGCAGCGTCGGAGACTCTGGAAACACCATATATTTT.

The rearrangement uses TRBV19 and TRBJ2-3; 9 bases fit TRBD1. Looked up from germline, CDR1 is LNHDA and CDR2 is SQIVND (reference sequence). V shed 1 base, J shed 2 bases, and the junction held 4 bases outside the gene matches. This CDR3 region has 16 residues. The CDR3 loop reads CASSIGQGDSTDTQYF. In DNA form, the CDR3 reads TGTGCCAGTAGTATAGGACAGGGGGACTCCACAGATACGCAGTATTTT.

The chain recombines TRBV7-3 with TRBJ2-1; D is perhaps TRBD2 (5 bases). Per germline, CDR1 SGHTA and CDR2 FQGTGA. The length of the CDR3 is 15 residues. Trimming removed 2 bases from V and 4 bases from J, with 12 bases in between. This CDR3 reads CASSLPEALYNEQFF. The CDR3 bases are TGTGCCAGCAGCTTACCGGAGGCCCTGTACAATGAGCAGTTCTTC.

On this clone itself: Other DNA sequences in this sample translate to the same CDR3. This chain connects TRBV19 to TRBJ2-3; TRBD2 matches 9 bases. CDR1 LNHDA and CDR2 SQIVND come from the germline V gene (reference sequence). This CDR3 region has 15 residues. The V gene end was trimmed by 1 base and the J gene end by 1 base; junction bases not matched to a gene: 0. The CDR3 loop reads CASSIGLAGTDTQYF. CDR3 DNA: TGTGCCAGTAGTATAGGACTAGCGGGCACAGATACGCAGTATTTT. The variable domain in full, with the rest retrieved from reference TRBV19 and TRBJ2-3, is DGGITQSPKYLFRKEGQNVTLSCEQNLNHDAMYWYRQDPGQGLRLIYYSQIVNDFQKGDIAEGYSVSREKKESFPLTVTSAQKNPTAFYLCASSIGLAGTDTQYFGPGTRLTVL.

V usage is TRBV27 and J usage is TRBJ2-7; TRBD2 matches 9 bases. Germline V gene data show CDR1 as MNHEY and CDR2 as SMNVEV (reference sequence). There are 16 residues in the CDR3. J lost 2 bases, V lost 3 bases, and 8 bases had no gene match. Written as DNA, the CDR3 is TGTGCCAGCAGTTTGGCCGGGACTAGCACAGCCTACGAGCAGTACTTC. It codes for CASSLAGTSTAYEQYF.

V gene TRBV28 combines with J gene TRBJ2-7, with D perhaps TRBD1 (6 bases). V was trimmed by 3 bases and J by 4 bases, leaving 10 bases between them. This CDR3 is 13 amino acids long. From germline, CDR1 is MDHEN and CDR2 SYDVKM. CDR3: CASSLLQGYEQYF. The CDR3 nucleotides read TGTGCCAGCAGTTTGCTACAGGGTTACGAGCAGTACTTC.

This clone has a handful of counts. The chain employs TRBV9 and TRBJ1-2, with D possibly being TRBD1 (6 bases). V was clipped by 0 bases and J by 4 bases, with 13 bases between them. Germline values: CDR1 SGDLS, CDR2 YYNGEE. The CDR3 extends over 15 amino acids. CDR3 sequence (DNA): TGTGCCAGCAGCGTAGACCCAGGACAGCCCTATGGCTACACCTTC. It codes for CASSVDPGQPYGYTF.

In this sample, this clone turned up once. CDR3 in DNA: TGCAGCGTTGAGACAGGGCGTGGAGGCTACACCTTC. This encodes CSVETGRGGYTF. V gene TRBV29-1 combines with J gene TRBJ1-2, with 7 bases fitting TRBD1. CDR3 length: 12 amino acids. Germline V gene sequence: CDR1 SQVTM, CDR2 ANQGSEA. V lost 3 bases and J lost 8; bases outside the gene matches: 6.

The gene calls are TRBV6-5 and TRBJ2-2; 9 nucleotides align to TRBD2. J lost 4 bases, V lost 7 bases, and 7 bases had no gene match. This CDR3 contains 15 residues. Germline assignment: CDR1 MNHEY and CDR2 SVGAGI. CDR3 nucleotides: TGTGCCAGCACTGTTAGCGGGGGTCCCACCGGGGAGCTGTTTTTT. Translating it yields CASTVSGGPTGELFF.

The V call is TRBV20-1, the J call TRBJ1-4, with 7 bases that match TRBD1. The germline V gene encodes CDR1 DFQATT and CDR2 SNEGSKA (reference sequence). The V and J ends lost 5 bases and 10 bases, in that order; junction bases with no gene match: 4. The CDR3 is made up of 11 amino acids. CDR3 region: CSALDRVKLFF. CDR3 coding DNA: TGCAGTGCTCTAGACAGGGTAAAACTGTTTTTT.

This chain joins TRBV2 and TRBJ2-2; TRBD2 aligns across 10 bases. From germline, CDR1 is SNHLY and CDR2 FYNNEI. The CDR3 contains 16 residues. V was clipped by 6 bases and J by 4 bases; unmatched bases: 8. Here the CDR3 reads CASSESGRAFTGELFF. Written as DNA, the CDR3 is TGTGCCAGCAGCGAGAGCGGGAGGGCCTTCACCGGGGAGCTGTTTTTT.

V and J are TRBV6-2 or TRBV6-3 and TRBJ2-7; D uncertain. Germline lookup yields CDR1 MNHEY and CDR2 SVGEGT. Trimming removed 0 bases from V and 2 bases from J, with 11 bases in between. The CDR3 totals 15 residues. The DNA for the CDR3 is TGTGCCAGCAGTTACTCCTCCAGCGAACCCTACGAGCAGTACTTC. Its protein product is CASSYSSSEPYEQYF.

The chain couples TRBV29-1 to TRBJ2-3; D may be TRBD2 (5 bases). V dropped 4 bases and J dropped 3 bases, with 11 bases sitting between them. The V gene's germline CDR1 is SQVTM and CDR2 ANQGSEA. The CDR3 contains 13 residues. The CDR3 here is CSVGGLLTDTQYF. The CDR3 DNA follows: TGCAGCGTTGGAGGGCTTTTAACAGATACGCAGTATTTT.

CDR3 loop: CASSPRDRGLNEQFF. The CDR3 nucleotides read TGTGCCAGCAGCCCCCGGGACAGGGGACTCAATGAGCAGTTCTTC. V is TRBV9 and J is TRBJ2-1; TRBD1 agrees at 10 bases. The CDR3 covers 15 residues. V was pared by 4 bases and J by 6 bases, with 7 bases of the junction left unmatched. The germline CDR1 and CDR2 sequences are SGDLS and YYNGEE.

V gene TRBV9 combines with J gene TRBJ2-3, with D maybe TRBD1 (5 bases). The V gene's germline CDR1 is SGDLS and CDR2 YYNGEE. The CDR3 is 14 amino acids. Trimming took 0 bases from V and 6 from J, leaving 11 bases between them. The CDR3 DNA follows: TGTGCCAGCAGCGTAGCTAGGGGCGCTGATACGCAGTATTTT. Its protein is CASSVARGADTQYF.

V and J are TRBV4-1 and TRBJ2-1; TRBD2 might be the D (6 bases). Trimming cost V 3 bases and J 4 bases, with 16 bases left between them. Germline V gives CDR1 MGHRA, CDR2 YSYEKL. This CDR3 has 16 amino acids. The CDR3, as DNA: TGCGCCAGCAGCCAGACGCTTCTAGGGACTTACAATGAGCAGTTCTTC. This codes for CASSQTLLGTYNEQFF.

The V and J genes are TRBV7-9 and TRBJ2-7, with 7 bases that match TRBD2. The CDR3 has 16 residues. Losses at the gene ends were 2 bases for V and 0 bases for J; bases not matched to a gene: 7. Germline lookup yields CDR1 SEHNR and CDR2 FQNEAQ (reference sequence). The chain's CDR3 is CASSLTSGGSSYEQYF. CDR3 bases: TGTGCCAGCAGCTTAACTTCTGGCGGGAGCTCCTACGAGCAGTACTTC.

This clone has more than one count but fewer than ten. The chain has TRBV12-3 or TRBV12-4 and TRBJ1-1; possibly TRBD1 for D (6 bases). This CDR3 has 13 amino acids. The V end was cut by 4 bases, the J end by 0 bases, with 6 bases between. The CDR3 spells CASSYRVNTEAFF. The CDR3 region has the DNA TGTGCCAGCAGTTACAGGGTGAACACTGAAGCTTTCTTT.

The chain couples TRBV28 to TRBJ2-3; the D is unclear. V was pared by 3 bases and J by 0 bases, with 4 bases between. The CDR3 length is 13 residues. Looked up from germline, CDR1 is MDHEN and CDR2 is SYDVKM. The chain's CDR3 is CASSFISTDTQYF. CDR3 DNA: TGTGCCAGCAGTTTCATCAGCACAGATACGCAGTATTTT. Together with reference TRBV28 and TRBJ2-3, the CDR3 gives the full variable domain: DVKVTQSSRYLVKRTGEKVFLECVQDMDHENMFWYRQDPGLGLRLIYFSYDVKMKEKGDIPEGYSVSREKKERFSLILESASTNQTSMYLCASSFISTDTQYFGPGTRLTVL.

V and J are TRBV9 and TRBJ1-5; the D is unclear. Trimming took off 2 bases at V and 6 bases at J, with 9 bases between the two ends. Germline loops: CDR1 SGDLS, CDR2 YYNGEE. The CDR3 loop spans 13 amino acids. The CDR3 spells CASSVREGQPQHF. Written as DNA, the CDR3 is TGTGCCAGCAGCGTCCGGGAAGGTCAGCCCCAGCATTTT.